This paragraph covers one T cell receptor beta chain sequence. This clone was found once. It has no known antigen specificity. No qualities accompany the bases; no much larger clone lies one base away. TCRbeta CDR3 regions were amplified from genomic DNA using the immunoSEQ Assay, a bias-controlled multiplex PCR. In the paper's pipeline: Nucleated cell counts per sample were estimated from amplification of reference gene primers within the assay. To quantify the absolute abundance of each unique TCRbeta CDR3 rearrangement, sequence reads were collapsed and filtered. For each sample, productive Simpson clonality was calculated as the square root of Simpson's diversity index over productive rearrangements. TCRdb took this table from immuneACCESS and kept in-frame rearrangements with V and J called. Such tables lack part of the clones; where checked against another copy, unresolved V genes explain under half of the gap, and the rest is unexplained. That table is the source of V, J and clone size, and D and trimming were worked out from the DNA. For this sample there are roughly 170,000 clones; around four fifths appear just once. The ten most abundant clones make up about 3.6% of the sample.

The data derive from a study of blood T cell repertoires in COVID-19 (dated by TCRdb to 2018 to 2021). About the study as a whole: Collaborator samples came from the United States, Italy and Spain and covered acute and convalescent phases of COVID-19. Deeply sampled blood TCRbeta repertoires from subjects exposed to, actively infected with, or recovered from COVID-19 were included in the dataset. The sample metadata nearly always contained a de-identified subject ID, COVID-19 status, age in years and sex. Where available, HLA class I and class II types were taken from metadata supplied by the sample provider and were not determined by assay-based typing. The repertoires were made available in a free public database intended to serve as a resource for research on the immune response to SARS-CoV-2. The samples were drawn from two sources: the first 160 participants of the ongoing ImmuneRACE study, and 950 to 1,500 subjects contributed by 6 global collaborators. The material from the prospective study consisted of cDNA or gDNA derived from T cells, B-cell-depleted T cells, or PBMCs.

The CDR3 runs 15 amino acids, cysteine and phenylalanine included. Left in the record is the CDR3 DNA by itself, 45 bases read in frame from the first base. CDR1 and CDR2, per the germline V gene (reference sequence), are DFQATT and SNEGSKA. After removal of 3 bases from V and 5 bases from J, the junction retains 8 bases not matched to a gene. The investigation overall reported the following: Clinical and demographic metadata were provided uncurated, with the amount varying by source and participant.

Enrolling through a virtual design, the prospective study's participants ranged in age from roughly 18 to 95 years and lived across 24 United States geographic areas. Cohort assignment in the prospective study relied on participant-reported clinical history from a screening survey and a study questionnaire. Each participant in the prospective study had whole blood, serum and a nasopharyngeal or oropharyngeal swab collected by mobile phlebotomists. Participants in the prospective study had the option to provide additional blood draws and questionnaires over an approximately 2-month period. Blood samples from the prospective study were shipped frozen or at room temperature prior to DNA extraction.

The sequence was obtained from a woman in her 50s in a cohort exposed to, infected with or recovered from COVID-19 (not recorded which). The sequencing sample was made of PBMCs or T cells enriched from blood (not recorded which). The receptor chain draws on TRBV20-1 and TRBJ2-2; TRBD2 agrees with 8 junctional bases. The CDR3 is CSASHPGGLTGELFF. The nucleotides read TGCAGTGCTAGTCACCCGGGGGGGCTAACCGGGGAGCTGTTTTTT.